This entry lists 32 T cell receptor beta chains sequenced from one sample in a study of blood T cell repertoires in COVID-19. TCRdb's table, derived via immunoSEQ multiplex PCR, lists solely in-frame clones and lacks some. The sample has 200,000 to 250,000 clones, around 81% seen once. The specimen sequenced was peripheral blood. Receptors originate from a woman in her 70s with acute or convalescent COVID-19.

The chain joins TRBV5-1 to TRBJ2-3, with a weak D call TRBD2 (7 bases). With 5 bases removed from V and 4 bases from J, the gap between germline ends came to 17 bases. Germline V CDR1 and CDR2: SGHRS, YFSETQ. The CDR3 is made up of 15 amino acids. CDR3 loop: CASRGGGPGSDTQYF. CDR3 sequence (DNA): TGCGCCAGCAGGGGAGGGGGGCCGGGGTCAGATACGCAGTATTTT.

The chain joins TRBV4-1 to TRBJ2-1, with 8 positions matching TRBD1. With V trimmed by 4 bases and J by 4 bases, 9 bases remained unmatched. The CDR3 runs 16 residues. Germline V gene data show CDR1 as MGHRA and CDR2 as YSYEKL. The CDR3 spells CASSPIDRGIYNEQFF. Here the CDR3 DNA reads TGCGCCAGCAGCCCCATAGACAGGGGAATATACAATGAGCAGTTCTTC.

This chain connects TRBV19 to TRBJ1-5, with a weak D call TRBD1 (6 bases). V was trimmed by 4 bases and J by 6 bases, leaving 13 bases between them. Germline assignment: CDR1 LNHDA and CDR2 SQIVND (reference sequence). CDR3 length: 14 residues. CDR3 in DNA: TGTGCCAGTAGTACAACAGGGTCAGGTCAGCCCCAGCATTTT. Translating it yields CASSTTGSGQPQHF.

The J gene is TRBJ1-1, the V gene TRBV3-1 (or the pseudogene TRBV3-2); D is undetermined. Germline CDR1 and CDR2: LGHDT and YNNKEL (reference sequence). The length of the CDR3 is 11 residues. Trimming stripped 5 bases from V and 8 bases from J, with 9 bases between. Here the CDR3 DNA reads TGTGCCAGCAGCGTCGGCAGGGAAGCTTTCTTT. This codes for CASSVGREAFF.

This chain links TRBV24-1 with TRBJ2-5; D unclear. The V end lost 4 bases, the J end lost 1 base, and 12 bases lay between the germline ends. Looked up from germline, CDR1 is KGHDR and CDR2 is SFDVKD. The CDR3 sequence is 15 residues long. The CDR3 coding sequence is TGTGCCACCAGTGAGTCGGCCCCGGGCCAAGAGACCCAGTACTTC. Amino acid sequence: CATSESAPGQETQYF.

The CDR3 loop reads CASSLDRLYGYTF. For the CDR3, the DNA is TGTGCCAGCAGCCTGGACAGACTCTATGGCTACACCTTC. The chain recombines TRBV11-2 with TRBJ1-2, with D possibly being TRBD1 (6 bases). Trimming took 5 bases from V and 4 from J, leaving 11 bases between them. Germline CDR1 SGHAT, CDR2 FQNNGV. CDR3 length: 13 amino acids.

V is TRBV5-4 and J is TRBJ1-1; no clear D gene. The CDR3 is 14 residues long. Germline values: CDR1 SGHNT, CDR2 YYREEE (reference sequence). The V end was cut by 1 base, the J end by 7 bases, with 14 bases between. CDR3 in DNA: TGTGCCAGCAGCTTGAGATCCGAGGGAGTTGAAGCTTTCTTT. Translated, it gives CASSLRSEGVEAFF.

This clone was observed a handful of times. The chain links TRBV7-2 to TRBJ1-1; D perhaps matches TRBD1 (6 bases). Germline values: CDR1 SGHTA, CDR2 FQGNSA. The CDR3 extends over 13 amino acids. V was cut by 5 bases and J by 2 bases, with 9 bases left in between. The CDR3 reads CASSTQGNTEAFF. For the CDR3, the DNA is TGTGCCAGCAGCACACAGGGAAACACTGAAGCTTTCTTT.

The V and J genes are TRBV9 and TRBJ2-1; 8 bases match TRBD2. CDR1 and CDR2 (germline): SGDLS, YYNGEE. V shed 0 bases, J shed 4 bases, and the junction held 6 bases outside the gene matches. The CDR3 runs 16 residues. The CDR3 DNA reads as TGTGCCAGCAGCGTAGGGGGTAGCGGGACTTACAATGAGCAGTTCTTC. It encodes CASSVGGSGTYNEQFF.

The CDR3 loop is CASSEARGARETQYF. The CDR3 nucleotides read TGTGCCAGCAGTGAAGCACGGGGGGCGCGGGAGACCCAGTACTTC. The chain uses TRBV6-1 and TRBJ2-5; perhaps TRBD2 as D (7 bases). Germline CDR1 reads MNHNS; CDR2 reads SASEGT. V was trimmed by 0 bases and J by 5 bases, leaving 13 bases between them. CDR3 length: 15 residues.

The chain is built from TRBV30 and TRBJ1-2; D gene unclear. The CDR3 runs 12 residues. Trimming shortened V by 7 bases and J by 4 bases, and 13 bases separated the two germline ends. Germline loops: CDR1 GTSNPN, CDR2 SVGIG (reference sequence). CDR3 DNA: TGTGCCTCACCTCAGGAGGGCTATGGCTACACCTTC. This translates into CASPQEGYGYTF. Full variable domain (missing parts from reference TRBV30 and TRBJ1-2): SQTIHQWPATLVQPVGSPLSLECTVEGTSNPNLYWYRQAAGRGLQLLFYSVGIGQISSEVPQNLSASRPQDRQFILSSKKLLLSDSGFYLCASPQEGYGYTFGSGTRLTVV.

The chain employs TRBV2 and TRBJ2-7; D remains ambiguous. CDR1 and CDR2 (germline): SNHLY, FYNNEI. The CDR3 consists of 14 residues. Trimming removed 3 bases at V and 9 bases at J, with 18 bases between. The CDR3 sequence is CASSDGRPRSLQYF. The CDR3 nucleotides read TGTGCCAGCAGTGATGGCAGGCCCCGATCCCTGCAGTACTTC. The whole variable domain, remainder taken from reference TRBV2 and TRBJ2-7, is EPEVTQTPSHQVTQMGQEVILRCVPISNHLYFYWYRQILGQKVEFLVSFYNNEISEKSEIFDDQFSVERPDGSNFTLKIRSTKLEDSAMYFCASSDGRPRSLQYFGPGTRLTVT.

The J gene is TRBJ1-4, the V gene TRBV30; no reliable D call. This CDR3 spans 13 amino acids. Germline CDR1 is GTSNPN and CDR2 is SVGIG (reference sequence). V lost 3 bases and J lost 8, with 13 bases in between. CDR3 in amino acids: CAWSAGLGEKLFF. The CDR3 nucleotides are TGTGCCTGGAGCGCCGGACTTGGAGAAAAACTGTTTTTT.

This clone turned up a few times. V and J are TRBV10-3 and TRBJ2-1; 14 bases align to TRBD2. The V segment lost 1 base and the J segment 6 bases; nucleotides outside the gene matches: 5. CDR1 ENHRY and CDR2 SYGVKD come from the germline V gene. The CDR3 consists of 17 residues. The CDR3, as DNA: TGTGCCATCAGTGAGTTAAAGGGACTAGCGGGGGTCAATGAGCAGTTCTTC. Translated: CAISELKGLAGVNEQFF.

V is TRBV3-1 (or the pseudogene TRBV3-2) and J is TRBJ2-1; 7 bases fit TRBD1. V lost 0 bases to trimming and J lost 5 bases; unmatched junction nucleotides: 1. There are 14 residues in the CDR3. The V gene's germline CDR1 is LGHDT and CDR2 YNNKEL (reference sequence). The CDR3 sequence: CASSQDDRDNEQFF. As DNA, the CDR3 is TGTGCCAGCAGCCAAGACGACAGGGACAATGAGCAGTTCTTC.

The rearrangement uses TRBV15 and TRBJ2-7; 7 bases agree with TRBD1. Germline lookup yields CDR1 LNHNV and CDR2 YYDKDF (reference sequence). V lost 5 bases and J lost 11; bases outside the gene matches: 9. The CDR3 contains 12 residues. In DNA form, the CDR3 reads TGTGCCACCAGCCCAGGACAGGCCCGTGAGTACGTC. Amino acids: CATSPGQAREYV.

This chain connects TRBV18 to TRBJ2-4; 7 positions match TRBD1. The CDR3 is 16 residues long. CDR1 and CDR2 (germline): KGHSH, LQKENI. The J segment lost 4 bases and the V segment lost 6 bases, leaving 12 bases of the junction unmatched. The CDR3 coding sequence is TGTGCCAGCTCCCTCGGACAGGTTACCCCTAAAAACATTCAGTACTTC. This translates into CASSLGQVTPKNIQYF. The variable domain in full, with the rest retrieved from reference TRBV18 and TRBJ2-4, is NAGVMQNPRHLVRRRGQEARLRCSPMKGHSHVYWYRQLPEEGLKFMVYLQKENIIDESGMPKERFSAEFPKEGPSILRIQQVVRGDSAAYFCASSLGQVTPKNIQYFGAGTRLSVL.

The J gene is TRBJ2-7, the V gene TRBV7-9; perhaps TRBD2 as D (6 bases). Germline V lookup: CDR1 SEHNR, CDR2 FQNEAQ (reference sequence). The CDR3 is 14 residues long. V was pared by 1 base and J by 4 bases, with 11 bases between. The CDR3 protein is CASSLEGGPYEQYF. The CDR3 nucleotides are TGTGCCAGCAGCTTAGAGGGAGGACCATACGAGCAGTACTTC.

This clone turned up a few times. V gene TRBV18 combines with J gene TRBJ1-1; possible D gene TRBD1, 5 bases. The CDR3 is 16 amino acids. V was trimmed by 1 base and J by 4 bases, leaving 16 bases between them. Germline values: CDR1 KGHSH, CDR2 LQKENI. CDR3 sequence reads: CASSPRDRPWGTEAFF. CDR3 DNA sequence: TGTGCCAGCTCACCACGTGACAGACCCTGGGGCACTGAAGCTTTCTTT.

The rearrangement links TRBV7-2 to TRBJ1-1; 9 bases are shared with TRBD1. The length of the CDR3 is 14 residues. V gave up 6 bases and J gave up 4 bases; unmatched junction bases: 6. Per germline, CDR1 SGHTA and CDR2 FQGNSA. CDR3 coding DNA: TGTGCCAGCAGGGGGGACAGGGCTGGCACTGAAGCTTTCTTT. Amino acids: CASRGDRAGTEAFF.

The CDR3 coding sequence is TGCGCCAGCAGCCAAGGAACGACAGGGTATAATTCACCCCTCCACTTT. It codes for CASSQGTTGYNSPLHF. The V and J genes are TRBV4-1 and TRBJ1-6; 7 nucleotides align to TRBD1. In germline, CDR1 is MGHRA, CDR2 YSYEKL. This CDR3 contains 16 residues. V was pared by 1 base and J by 4 bases, with 4 bases of the junction left unmatched.

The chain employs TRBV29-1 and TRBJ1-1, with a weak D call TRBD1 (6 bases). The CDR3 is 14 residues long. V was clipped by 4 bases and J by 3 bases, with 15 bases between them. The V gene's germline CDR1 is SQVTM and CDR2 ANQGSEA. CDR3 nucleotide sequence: TGCAGCGTTGTTGGGTTTGCAGGGGACACTGAAGCTTTCTTT. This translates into CSVVGFAGDTEAFF.

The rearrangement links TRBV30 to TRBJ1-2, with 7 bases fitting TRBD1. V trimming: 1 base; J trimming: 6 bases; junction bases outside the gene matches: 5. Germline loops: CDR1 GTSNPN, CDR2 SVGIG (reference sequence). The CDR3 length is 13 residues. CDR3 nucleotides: TGTGCCTGGAGTGACAGGGGATTTAATGGCTACACCTTC. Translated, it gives CAWSDRGFNGYTF.

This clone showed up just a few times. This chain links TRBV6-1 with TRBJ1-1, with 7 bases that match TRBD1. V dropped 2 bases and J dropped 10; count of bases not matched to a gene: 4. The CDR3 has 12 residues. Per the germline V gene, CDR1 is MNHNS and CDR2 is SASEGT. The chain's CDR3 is CASSEPQGRAFF. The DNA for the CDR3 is TGTGCCAGCAGTGAACCACAGGGGCGAGCTTTCTTT.

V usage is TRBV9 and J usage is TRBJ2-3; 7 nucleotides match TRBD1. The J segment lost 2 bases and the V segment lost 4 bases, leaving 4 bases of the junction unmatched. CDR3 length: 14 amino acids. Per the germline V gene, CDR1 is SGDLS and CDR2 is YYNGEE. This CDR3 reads CASSSDRNTDTQYF. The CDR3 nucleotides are TGTGCCAGCAGCTCGGACAGGAACACAGATACGCAGTATTTT.

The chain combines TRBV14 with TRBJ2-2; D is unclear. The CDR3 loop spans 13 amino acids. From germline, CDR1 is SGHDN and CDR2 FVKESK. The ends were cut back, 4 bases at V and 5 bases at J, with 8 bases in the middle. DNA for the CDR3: TGTGCCAGCAGCCCCGTCTCGACCGGGGAGCTGTTTTTT. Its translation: CASSPVSTGELFF.

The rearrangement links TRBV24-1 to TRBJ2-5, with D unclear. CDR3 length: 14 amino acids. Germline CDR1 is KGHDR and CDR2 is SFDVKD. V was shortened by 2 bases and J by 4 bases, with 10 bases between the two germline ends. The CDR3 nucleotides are TGTGCCACCAGTGATTCCTCGGGTCCAGAGACCCAGTACTTC. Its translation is CATSDSSGPETQYF.

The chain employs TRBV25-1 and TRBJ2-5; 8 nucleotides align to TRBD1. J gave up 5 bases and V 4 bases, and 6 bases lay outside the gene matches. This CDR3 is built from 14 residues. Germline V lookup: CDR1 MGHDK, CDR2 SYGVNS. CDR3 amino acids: CASSGTGTVETQYF. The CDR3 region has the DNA TGTGCCAGCAGTGGGACAGGGACGGTGGAGACCCAGTACTTC.

The CDR3 nucleotides are TGTGCCAGCAGTGTCGAAGCGGGGGGCTCCTACGAGCAGTACTTC. Residues: CASSVEAGGSYEQYF. The chain is built from TRBV6-4 and TRBJ2-7; 9 nucleotides line up with TRBD2. Germline V gene data show CDR1 as MRHNA and CDR2 as SNTAGT. Losses at the gene ends were 4 bases for V and 0 bases for J; bases not matched to a gene: 4. The CDR3 contains 15 residues.

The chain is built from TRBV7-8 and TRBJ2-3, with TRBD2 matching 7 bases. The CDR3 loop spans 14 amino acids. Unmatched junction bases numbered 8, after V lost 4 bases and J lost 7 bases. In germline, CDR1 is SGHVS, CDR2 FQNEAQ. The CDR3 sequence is CASSSAGGGYTQYF. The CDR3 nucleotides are TGTGCCAGCAGCTCGGCGGGCGGGGGTTATACGCAGTATTTT.

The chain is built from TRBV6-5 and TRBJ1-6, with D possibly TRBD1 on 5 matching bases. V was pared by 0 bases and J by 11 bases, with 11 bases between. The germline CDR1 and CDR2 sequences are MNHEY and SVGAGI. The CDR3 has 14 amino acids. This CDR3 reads CASSYSPGQTPLHF. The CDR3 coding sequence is TGTGCCAGCAGTTACTCTCCAGGGCAAACACCCCTCCACTTT.

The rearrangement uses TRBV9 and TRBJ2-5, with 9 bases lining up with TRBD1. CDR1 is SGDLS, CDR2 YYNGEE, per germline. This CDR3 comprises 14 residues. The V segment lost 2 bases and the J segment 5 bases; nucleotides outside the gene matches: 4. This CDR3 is CASSVNRGHETQYF. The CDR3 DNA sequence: TGTGCCAGCAGCGTCAACAGGGGGCATGAGACCCAGTACTTC.